The subject of this entry is one TCR beta chain. What it recognizes is unknown. This sample was included in a study of shared clonotypes between healthy human individuals. Looking at the study overall: Each donor's CD4 naive and CD4 memory cells filled three plates apiece, CD8 naive two, and CD8 memory one.

Whole-study results and caveats: In having few donors, the study represented limited genetic and exposure-history diversity.

An even split of each subset's genomic DNA across several immunoSEQ plates was performed. Per sorted-subset replicate PCR, input was roughly 200 ng DNA, representing around 30,000 T cell genomes. Assay used: immunoSEQ multiplex PCR; TCRdb lists only in-frame clones, some missing. The table includes 1,400,000 or so clones, approximately 98.5% detected once. The CDR3 sequence is 15 residues long. V was trimmed by 1 base and J by 1 base, leaving 9 bases between them. Germline V lookup: CDR1 LNHNV, CDR2 YYDKDF (reference sequence). The sequence came from a man aged 25-45 years in good health. This chain connects TRBV15 to TRBJ2-3; D may be TRBD2 (5 bases). Sequenced input: naive CD4+ T cells sorted from blood. Described subset: CD45RA+ positively selected. CDR3 nucleotide sequence: TGTGCCACCAGCAGAGCAGCGGAAGGCACAGATACGCAGTATTTT. It translates to CATSRAAEGTDTQYF. The full variable domain, completed using reference TRBV15 and TRBJ2-3, is DAMVIQNPRYQVTQFGKPVTLSCSQTLNHNVMYWYQQKSSQAPKLLFHYYDKDFNNEADTPDNFQSRRPNTSFCFLDIRSPGLGDTAMYLCATSRAAEGTDTQYFGPGTRLTVL.